The T cell receptor beta chain under discussion was sequenced for a study of T-cell memory formation after mild COVID-19. About the research overall: Largely, TCR clusters stayed within a single donor.

5'RACE, which relied on constant-segment primers, yielded TCR alpha and TCR beta cDNA libraries carrying sample barcodes and UMIs. One entry per CDR3 protein results from TCRdb running MiXCR on the 5' RACE reads. Among some 130,000 distinct CDR3 sequences listed, approximately 15% were seen once. The study, taken as a whole, reports: Specificity for SARS-CoV-2 was not confirmed among the second-wave clones peaking on day 37. The study detected some responding clones in pre-infection memory, suggesting cross-reactive memory joined.

The V and J ends lost 1 base and 6 bases respectively, with 16 bases between them. The germline V gene encodes CDR1 SEHNR and CDR2 FQNEAQ (reference sequence). This CDR3 is built from 16 residues. A note on this clonotype: Its antigen is currently unknown.

The source material was PBMCs or a T cell subset sorted from them (not recorded which). This receptor was obtained from an adult woman who had mild COVID-19 (a few samples of this study predate the infection). Cell type and time point are not known. This chain joins TRBV7-9 and TRBJ1-5, with D perhaps TRBD1 (6 bases). The CDR3 DNA reads as TGTGCCAGCAGCTTAGGTCGCGCAGGGGTGAGTCAGCCCCAGCATTTT. The encoded protein is CASSLGRAGVSQPQHF.